This entry lists 12 T cell receptor beta chains sequenced from one sample in a study of neoadjuvant nivolumab and ipilimumab in lung cancer. TCRdb keeps only in-frame clones here, not all; method: immunoSEQ multiplex PCR. In the table there are 25,000 to 30,000 clones, over 80% of which are singletons. The sample consisted of tumor tissue, taken after neoadjuvant nivolumab, alone or with ipilimumab, at or shortly before surgery. The receptor set was obtained from an adult with non-small cell lung cancer.

This clone was seen a single time. The rearrangement links TRBV28 to TRBJ2-7, with D perhaps matching TRBD1 (5 bases). Germline-derived CDR1 and CDR2 are MDHEN and SYDVKM. Trimming pared 4 bases from V and 5 bases from J, leaving 21 bases between. There are 16 residues in the CDR3. CDR3 sequence reads: CASSYRNSYGPNEQYF. As DNA, the CDR3 is TGTGCCAGCAGTTACAGGAATTCCTATGGCCCTAACGAGCAGTACTTC.

This sequence joins TRBV29-1 and TRBJ2-7, with TRBD2 matching over 7 bases. Germline CDR1 is SQVTM and CDR2 is ANQGSEA. The CDR3 is made up of 15 amino acids. The V and J ends lost 4 bases and 5 bases, in that order; junction bases with no gene match: 14. CDR3: CSVVGGSLLGDEQYF. The CDR3 nucleotides read TGCAGCGTTGTGGGAGGGTCCCTTCTCGGGGACGAGCAGTACTTC.

The rearrangement uses TRBV5-5 and TRBJ2-7; a weak D match, TRBD1 (5 bases). Looked up from germline, CDR1 is SGHKS and CDR2 is YYEKEE (reference sequence). The length of the CDR3 is 16 residues. Trimming pared 0 bases from V and 0 bases from J, leaving 13 bases between. CDR3 DNA: TGTGCCAGCAGCTTGGCCAACCAGGGCCTCTCCTACGAGCAGTACTTC. Its protein product is CASSLANQGLSYEQYF. The full variable domain, with the rest looked up from reference TRBV5-5 and TRBJ2-7, is DAGVTQSPTHLIKTRGQQVTLRCSPISGHKSVSWYQQVLGQGPQFIFQYYEKEERGRGNFPDRFSARQFPNYSSELNVNALLLGDSALYLCASSLANQGLSYEQYFGPGTRLTVT.

CDR3 nucleotides: TGTGCCAGCAGTATGTTAACTCGGGGGTATCCTGAAGCTTTCTTT. Encoded protein: CASSMLTRGYPEAFF. The V call is TRBV25-1, the J call TRBJ1-1; a possible D gene is TRBD1 (5 bases). CDR1 is MGHDK, CDR2 SYGVNS, per germline. CDR3 length: 15 residues. Between the trimmed V and J ends, which lost 5 bases and 6 bases, there was a span of 19 bases. The complete variable domain, with remaining parts taken from reference TRBV25-1 and TRBJ1-1, reads EADIYQTPRYLVIGTGKKITLECSQTMGHDKMYWYQQDPGMELHLIHYSYGVNSTEKGDLSSESTVSRIRTEHFPLTLESARPSHTSQYLCASSMLTRGYPEAFFGQGTRLTVV.

The V and J genes are TRBV7-2 and TRBJ1-4; TRBD1 might be the D (5 bases). Germline V gives CDR1 SGHTA, CDR2 FQGNSA. This CDR3 is 17 amino acids long. Trimming pared 2 bases from V and 2 bases from J, leaving 15 bases between. The CDR3 bases are TGTGCCAGCAGCTTAACAGGTACCACGAGGACTAATGAAAAACTGTTTTTT. It is translated as CASSLTGTTRTNEKLFF.

The V and J genes are TRBV9 and TRBJ2-3; possible D gene TRBD2, 5 bases. Germline lookup yields CDR1 SGDLS and CDR2 YYNGEE. The CDR3 contains 15 residues. V was pared by 2 bases and J by 3 bases, with 13 bases between. This chain's CDR3 is CASSVTSSATDTQYF. In DNA, the CDR3 is TGTGCCAGCAGCGTTACTAGTAGCGCTACAGATACGCAGTATTTT.

The chain is built from TRBV9 and TRBJ2-2; D might be TRBD2 (5 bases). This CDR3 comprises 14 residues. The V and J ends lost 3 bases and 8 bases respectively, with 14 bases between them. Looked up from germline, CDR1 is SGDLS and CDR2 is YYNGEE. The CDR3 loop reads CASSDILRAGELFF. DNA for the CDR3: TGTGCCAGCAGCGATATATTGCGGGCGGGGGAGCTGTTTTTT.

To note about this clone: One end of the junction is discordant with germline, which a read error may explain. The CDR3 DNA reads TGTGCTAGCAGCTTAGAGGGGGCCGGCACCGGGGAGCTGTTTTTT. As protein: CASSLEGAGTGELFF. V and J are TRBV7-7 and TRBJ2-2; 7 nucleotides agree with TRBD1. The CDR3 is 15 amino acids. Germline lookup yields CDR1 SSHAT and CDR2 FNYEAQ (reference sequence).

The chain uses TRBV5-1 and TRBJ2-2; D is possibly TRBD1 (6 bases). The CDR3 has 14 amino acids. Germline V CDR1 and CDR2: SGHRS, YFSETQ. Trimming took 5 bases from V and 2 from J, leaving 10 bases between them. The CDR3 nucleotides read TGCGCCAGCAGGTTACAGGGAAACACCGGGGAGCTGTTTTTT. This gives the protein CASRLQGNTGELFF.

This sequence joins TRBV28 and TRBJ2-3, with D tentatively TRBD1 (6 bases). The germline V and J ends were trimmed by 4 bases and 2 bases, with 16 bases remaining between them. This CDR3 comprises 16 residues. CDR1 MDHEN and CDR2 SYDVKM come from the germline V gene. This chain's CDR3 is CASSSPSAGATDTQYF. The CDR3 DNA reads as TGTGCCAGCAGTTCTCCTTCGGCAGGGGCCACAGATACGCAGTATTTT. The full variable domain, rest sourced from reference TRBV28 and TRBJ2-3, is DVKVTQSSRYLVKRTGEKVFLECVQDMDHENMFWYRQDPGLGLRLIYFSYDVKMKEKGDIPEGYSVSREKKERFSLILESASTNQTSMYLCASSSPSAGATDTQYFGPGTRLTVL.

This sequence joins TRBV2 and TRBJ1-1, with a weak D call TRBD1 (6 bases). Trimming left V 8 bases short and J 4 bases short, with 17 bases between. CDR1 SNHLY and CDR2 FYNNEI come from the germline V gene. There are 14 residues in the CDR3. The chain's CDR3 is CASASTGSFTEAFF. The CDR3 DNA follows: TGTGCCAGCGCAAGTACAGGGTCGTTCACTGAAGCTTTCTTT.

V is TRBV11-2 and J is TRBJ2-7, with D possibly matching TRBD1 (6 bases). Trimming removed 4 bases at V and 2 bases at J, with 15 bases between. CDR1 SGHAT and CDR2 FQNNGV come from the germline V gene. This CDR3 has 15 residues. CDR3 amino acids: CASSSITTGTYEQYF. For the CDR3, the DNA is TGTGCCAGCAGCTCGATTACGACAGGAACCTACGAGCAGTACTTC.